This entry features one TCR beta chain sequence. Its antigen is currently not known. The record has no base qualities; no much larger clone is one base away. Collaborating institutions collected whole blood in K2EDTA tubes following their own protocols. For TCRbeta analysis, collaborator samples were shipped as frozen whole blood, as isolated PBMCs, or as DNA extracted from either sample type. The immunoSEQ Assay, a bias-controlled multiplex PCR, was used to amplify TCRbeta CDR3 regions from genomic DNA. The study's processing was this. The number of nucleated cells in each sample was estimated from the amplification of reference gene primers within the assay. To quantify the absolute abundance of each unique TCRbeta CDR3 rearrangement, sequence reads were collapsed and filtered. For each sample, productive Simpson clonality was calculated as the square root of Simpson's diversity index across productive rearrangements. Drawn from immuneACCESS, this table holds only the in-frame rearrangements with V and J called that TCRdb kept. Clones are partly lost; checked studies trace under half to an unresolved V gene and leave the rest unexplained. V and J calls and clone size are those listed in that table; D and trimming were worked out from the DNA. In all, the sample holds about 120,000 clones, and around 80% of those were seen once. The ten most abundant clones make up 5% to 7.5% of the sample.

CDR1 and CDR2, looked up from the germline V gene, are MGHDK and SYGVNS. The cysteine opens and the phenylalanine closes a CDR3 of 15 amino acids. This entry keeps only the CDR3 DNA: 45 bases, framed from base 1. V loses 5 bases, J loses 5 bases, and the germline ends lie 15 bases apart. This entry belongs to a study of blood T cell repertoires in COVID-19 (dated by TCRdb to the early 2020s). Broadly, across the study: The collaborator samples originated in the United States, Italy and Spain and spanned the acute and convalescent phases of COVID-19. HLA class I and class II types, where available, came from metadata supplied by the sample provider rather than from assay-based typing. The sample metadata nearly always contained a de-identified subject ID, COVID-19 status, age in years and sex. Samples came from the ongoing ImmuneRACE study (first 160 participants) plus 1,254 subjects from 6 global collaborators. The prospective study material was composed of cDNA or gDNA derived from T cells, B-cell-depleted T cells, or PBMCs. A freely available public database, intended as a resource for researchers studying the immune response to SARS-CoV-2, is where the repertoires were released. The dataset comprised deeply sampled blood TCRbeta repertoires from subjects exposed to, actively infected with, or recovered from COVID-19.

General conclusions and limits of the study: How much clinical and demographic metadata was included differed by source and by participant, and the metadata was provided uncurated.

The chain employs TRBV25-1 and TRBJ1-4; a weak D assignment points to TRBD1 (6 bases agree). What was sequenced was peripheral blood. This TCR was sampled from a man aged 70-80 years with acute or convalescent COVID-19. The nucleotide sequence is TGTGCCAGCAGTCCGCGACAGGCGTTCAATGAAAAACTGTTTTTT. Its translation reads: CASSPRQAFNEKLFF. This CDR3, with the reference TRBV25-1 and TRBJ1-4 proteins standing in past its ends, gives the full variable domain EADIYQTPRYLVIGTGKKITLECSQTMGHDKMYWYQQDPGMELHLIHYSYGVNSTEKGDLSSESTVSRIRTEHFPLTLESARPSHTSQYLCASSPRQAFNEKLFFGSGTQLSVL.